One and the same sample provided the 20 T cell receptor beta chains below, sequenced in a study of blood T cell repertoires in COVID-19. Assay: immunoSEQ multiplex PCR; the TCRdb copy retains only in-frame clones and omits some. The sample shows just over 650,000 clones, around 90% of them seen only once. The sequencing input was peripheral blood. The receptors were gathered from a young woman with acute or convalescent COVID-19.

This chain links TRBV7-8 with TRBJ1-2; D call uncertain. Trimming removed 4 bases at V and 2 bases at J, with 17 bases between. The CDR3 is made up of 16 amino acids. Germline V gene lookup returns CDR1 SGHVS and CDR2 FQNEAQ. The CDR3 sequence: CASSSLGRRENYGYTF. Here the CDR3 DNA reads TGTGCCAGCAGCTCACTCGGTCGGAGGGAAAACTATGGCTACACCTTC.

The V and J genes are TRBV3-1 (or the pseudogene TRBV3-2) and TRBJ1-1; 9 bases match TRBD1. Germline assignment: CDR1 LGHDT and CDR2 YNNKEL (reference sequence). The CDR3 contains 18 residues. The V segment lost 4 bases and the J segment 1 base; nucleotides outside the gene matches: 13. CDR3 sequence: CASSPGQGSTPWNTEAFF. In nucleotides, the CDR3 is TGTGCCAGCAGCCCCGGACAGGGGTCGACTCCCTGGAACACTGAAGCTTTCTTT.

The gene calls are TRBV2 and TRBJ1-5; maybe TRBD1 (6 bases). The CDR3 has 15 residues. V shed 7 bases and J shed 0 bases, with 13 bases lying between them. Germline V CDR1 and CDR2: SNHLY, FYNNEI. CDR3 coding DNA: TGTGCCAGCAAGGGGGGAGGGGATAGCAATCAGCCCCAGCATTTT. The encoded protein is CASKGGGDSNQPQHF.

This chain connects TRBV5-5 to TRBJ1-5; D is possibly TRBD1 (6 bases). Germline lookup yields CDR1 SGHKS and CDR2 YYEKEE (reference sequence). This CDR3 is 15 amino acids long. With 4 bases removed from V and 0 bases from J, the gap between germline ends came to 11 bases. CDR3 amino acids: CASSRTEHSNQPQHF. DNA for the CDR3: TGTGCCAGCAGCAGGACAGAACATAGCAATCAGCCCCAGCATTTT.

The chain links TRBV3-1 (or the pseudogene TRBV3-2) to TRBJ1-1; TRBD1 is a possible D gene (5 bases). CDR1 is LGHDT, CDR2 YNNKEL, per germline (reference sequence). V lost 4 bases to trimming and J lost 1 base, with 10 bases between them. This CDR3 has 14 amino acids. Here the CDR3 DNA reads TGTGCCAGCAGCCTGGGACTGAAGAACACTGAAGCTTTCTTT. Protein product: CASSLGLKNTEAFF.

J is TRBJ1-5 and V is TRBV6-5; 8 nucleotides line up with TRBD1. Germline CDR1 and CDR2: MNHEY and SVGAGI. CDR3 length: 13 residues. V was pared by 6 bases and J by 5 bases, with 3 bases of the junction left unmatched. The CDR3 DNA follows: TGTGCCAGCAGACGGACAGGGCATCAGCCCCAGCATTTT. Residues: CASRRTGHQPQHF.

As concerns this clone: The sample carries other DNA sequences with the same CDR3. The chain is built from TRBV19 and TRBJ1-2, with 9 nucleotides matching TRBD1. V was clipped by 5 bases and J by 2 bases; unmatched bases: 3. The CDR3 runs 14 residues. Germline CDR1 is LNHDA and CDR2 is SQIVND (reference sequence). Written as DNA, the CDR3 is TGTGCCAGTAGTCCGGGACAGGGAAACTATGGCTACACCTTC. Its translation is CASSPGQGNYGYTF. The full variable domain, in which reference TRBV19 and TRBJ1-2 provide the parts outside the CDR3, is DGGITQSPKYLFRKEGQNVTLSCEQNLNHDAMYWYRQDPGQGLRLIYYSQIVNDFQKGDIAEGYSVSREKKESFPLTVTSAQKNPTAFYLCASSPGQGNYGYTFGSGTRLTVV.

This chain connects TRBV18 to TRBJ2-4; D is possibly TRBD1 (5 bases). Trimming left V 2 bases short and J 0 bases short, with 17 bases between. The germline gives CDR1 KGHSH, CDR2 LQKENI. There are 18 residues in the CDR3. The CDR3 nucleotides are TGTGCCAGCTCACCAGGGCAGGGCGCGGCCTCAGCCAAAAACATTCAGTACTTC. As protein: CASSPGQGAASAKNIQYF.

J is TRBJ1-1 and V is TRBV24-1; TRBD1 might be the D (5 bases). Germline V gene sequence: CDR1 KGHDR, CDR2 SFDVKD. V lost 4 bases to trimming and J lost 2 bases, with 7 bases between them. The CDR3 spans 13 residues. CDR3 bases: TGTGCCACCAGTGAAGACAGTAACACTGAAGCTTTCTTT. This sequence encodes CATSEDSNTEAFF.

This chain connects TRBV19 to TRBJ1-5; 7 nucleotides match TRBD1. The CDR3 totals 17 residues. After removal of 3 bases from V and 2 bases from J, the junction contained 10 bases not matched to a gene. Germline V lookup: CDR1 LNHDA, CDR2 SQIVND (reference sequence). CDR3 in amino acids: CASSIPPRQGGNQPQHF. CDR3 nucleotides: TGTGCCAGTAGTATCCCCCCGAGACAGGGTGGCAATCAGCCCCAGCATTTT.

The chain employs TRBV27 and TRBJ2-4; 8 bases align to TRBD1. This CDR3 is 15 amino acids long. V gave up 5 bases and J gave up 8 bases; unmatched junction bases: 11. The germline gives CDR1 MNHEY, CDR2 SMNVEV (reference sequence). The chain's CDR3 is CASSLPFDRGYIQYF. CDR3 DNA sequence: TGTGCCAGCAGTCTACCCTTCGACAGGGGATACATTCAGTACTTC.

The chain employs TRBV7-3 and TRBJ1-5, with TRBD1 identical over 8 bases. Germline CDR1 is SGHTA and CDR2 is FQGTGA. The junction had 16 bases not matched to a gene; V was cut back by 2 bases and J by 4 bases. The CDR3 totals 19 residues. The CDR3, as DNA: TGTGCCAGCAGCTTAGGAGGCAGGGGGCCGTTCTGCACAAATCAGCCCCAGCATTTT. This gives the protein CASSLGGRGPFCTNQPQHF.

The rearrangement uses TRBV6-5 and TRBJ1-5; 8 bases fit TRBD1. CDR1 is MNHEY and CDR2 is SVGAGI in the germline V gene. Unmatched junction bases numbered 5, after V lost 6 bases and J lost 4 bases. This CDR3 contains 14 residues. CDR3 protein: CASSGDRGNQPQHF. Written as DNA, the CDR3 is TGTGCCAGCAGCGGAGACAGGGGAAATCAGCCCCAGCATTTT.

The chain links TRBV29-1 to TRBJ2-5; D gene ambiguous. CDR1 is SQVTM and CDR2 is ANQGSEA in the germline V gene. V was cut by 2 bases and J by 1 base, with 8 bases left in between. CDR3 size: 13 residues. CDR3 nucleotide sequence: TGCAGCGTTGAACTGGAGCTCCAAGAGACCCAGTACTTC. As protein: CSVELELQETQYF.

The chain has TRBV29-1 and TRBJ1-1; D gene unclear. Trimming stripped 4 bases from V and 4 bases from J, with 19 bases between. CDR1 SQVTM and CDR2 ANQGSEA come from the germline V gene. The CDR3 runs 15 residues. CDR3 DNA sequence: TGCAGCGTTGGGCACACAAAAGAGCGGGGCACTGAAGCTTTCTTT. Translation: CSVGHTKERGTEAFF.

This clone was recorded a few times. The same CDR3 arises from other DNA sequences in this sample as well. This chain joins TRBV6-4 and TRBJ2-3; the match to TRBD2 covers 9 bases. The germline CDR1 and CDR2 sequences are MRHNA and SNTAGT. The CDR3 extends over 15 amino acids. Trimming took 2 bases from V and 0 from J; bases not matched to a gene: 0. Here the CDR3 DNA reads TGTGCCAGCAGTGACAGCGGGGGGAGCACAGATACGCAGTATTTT. It codes for CASSDSGGSTDTQYF.

This clone was recorded once. This chain uses TRBV5-1 with TRBJ2-1, with 9 bases that match TRBD2. V lost 0 bases, J lost 5 bases, and 3 bases stayed unmatched. Germline CDR1 and CDR2: SGHRS and YFSETQ. This CDR3 spans 15 amino acids. Written as DNA, the CDR3 is TGCGCCAGCAGCTTGGCGCGGGGGGGCCACAATGAGCAGTTCTTC. Translated, it gives CASSLARGGHNEQFF.

The CDR3 coding sequence is TGTGCCAGCTCACAGGGGGCGTATCCCCTTCAGCCCCAGCATTTT. It specifies CASSQGAYPLQPQHF. The chain is built from TRBV18 and TRBJ1-5; 7 nucleotides match TRBD1. The junction had 9 bases not matched to a gene; V was cut back by 4 bases and J by 6 bases. Germline CDR1 KGHSH, CDR2 LQKENI. The CDR3 runs 15 residues.

This chain uses TRBV4-1 with TRBJ2-3; D is ambiguous. V was shortened by 5 bases and J by 0 bases, with 6 bases between the two germline ends. Germline V gene sequence: CDR1 MGHRA, CDR2 YSYEKL. CDR3 size: 13 residues. The CDR3 protein is CASSASSTDTQYF. CDR3 sequence (DNA): TGCGCCAGCAGCGCGAGCAGCACAGATACGCAGTATTTT.

This chain connects TRBV9 to TRBJ1-2, with 7 bases identical to TRBD1. CDR3 length equals 18 residues. V was clipped by 0 bases and J by 4 bases; unmatched bases: 15. Per germline, CDR1 SGDLS and CDR2 YYNGEE. CDR3 protein: CASSVDSASGGWGYGYTF. The CDR3 nucleotides are TGTGCCAGCAGCGTAGATTCCGCATCAGGGGGTTGGGGCTATGGCTACACCTTC.